The 10 T cell receptor beta chains below were found in one sample sequenced in a study of blood T cell repertoires in COVID-19. Only in-frame clones appear in the TCRdb table, and some are missing; sequencing was by immunoSEQ multiplex PCR. This table holds 200,000 to 300,000 clones, roughly 84% found once. The sample consisted of peripheral blood. These TCRs come from a man aged 35-49 years who had recovered from COVID-19.

Remarks on this clone: Without the conserved terminal phenylalanine or tryptophan, this CDR3 likely stems from a read error. This chain uses TRBV13 with TRBJ1-6; D unclear. The V gene's germline CDR1 is PRHDT and CDR2 FYEKMQ (reference sequence). This CDR3 has 16 amino acids. V lost 2 bases and J lost 0, with 8 bases in between. The CDR3 bases are TGTGCCAGCAGCTTATCAATGAGCTCCTATAATTCACCCCTCCACCTT. Residues: CASSLSMSSYNSPLHL.

This chain links TRBV7-9 with TRBJ2-7, with a tentative D call TRBD1 (6 bases). CDR1 and CDR2 (germline): SEHNR, FQNEAQ (reference sequence). Trimming pared 2 bases from V and 6 bases from J, leaving 14 bases between. This CDR3 comprises 14 residues. The CDR3 DNA reads as TGTGCCAGCAGCTTAAGGTCTATGGGGGCCGAGCAGTACTTC. Residues: CASSLRSMGAEQYF.

V is TRBV19 and J is TRBJ1-5; D is undetermined. Deletions cut 6 bases from V and 4 bases from J, with 10 bases between. CDR1 is LNHDA, CDR2 SQIVND, per germline (reference sequence). The CDR3 is made up of 13 amino acids. The CDR3 is CASSVGPNQPQHF. In DNA, the CDR3 is TGTGCCAGTAGCGTGGGCCCTAATCAGCCCCAGCATTTT. Complete variable domain (other parts from reference TRBV19 and TRBJ1-5): DGGITQSPKYLFRKEGQNVTLSCEQNLNHDAMYWYRQDPGQGLRLIYYSQIVNDFQKGDIAEGYSVSREKKESFPLTVTSAQKNPTAFYLCASSVGPNQPQHFGDGTRLSIL.

The V gene is TRBV5-1, the J gene TRBJ2-2, with TRBD1 matching over 9 bases. Germline-derived CDR1 and CDR2 are SGHRS and YFSETQ. This CDR3 comprises 15 residues. V lost 4 bases and J lost 6; bases outside the gene matches: 7. CDR3 protein: CASSPAGQGSGELFF. The DNA for the CDR3 is TGCGCCAGCAGCCCCGCGGGACAGGGCTCCGGGGAGCTGTTTTTT.

For the CDR3, the DNA is TGTGCCAGCGGGGACAACTACAATGAGCAGTTCTTC. It encodes CASGDNYNEQFF. The chain recombines TRBV2 with TRBJ2-1; weak D call: TRBD1 (6 bases). CDR1 is SNHLY, CDR2 FYNNEI, per germline. Trimming cost V 8 bases and J 3 bases, with 8 bases left between them. The CDR3 runs to 12 residues.

The table lists this clone with a few counts. This chain uses TRBV11-2 with TRBJ2-2; D unclear. The CDR3 loop spans 13 amino acids. V gave up 2 bases and J gave up 3 bases, with 4 bases separating them. The germline gives CDR1 SGHAT, CDR2 FQNNGV. CDR3 bases: TGTGCCAGCAGCTTATCCGACACCGGGGAGCTGTTTTTT. This encodes CASSLSDTGELFF.

This chain connects TRBV7-2 to TRBJ2-7, with D tentatively TRBD2 (6 bases). CDR1 and CDR2 (germline): SGHTA, FQGNSA. Trimming cost V 3 bases and J 0 bases, with 9 bases left between them. The CDR3 contains 14 residues. The CDR3 coding sequence is TGTGCCAGCAGCTTGAGGAGGGACTCCTACGAGCAGTACTTC. It encodes CASSLRRDSYEQYF.

The chain employs TRBV27 and TRBJ2-1; D perhaps matches TRBD2 (6 bases). Trimming removed 3 bases from V and 3 bases from J, with 9 bases in between. The germline CDR1 and CDR2 sequences are MNHEY and SMNVEV (reference sequence). CDR3 length equals 14 residues. The CDR3 region has the DNA TGTGCCAGCAGTTTTAGCGGATTCTACAATGAGCAGTTCTTC. This codes for CASSFSGFYNEQFF.

This chain uses TRBV16 with TRBJ1-5; possibly TRBD1 for D (5 bases). Germline V CDR1 and CDR2: KGHSY, FQNENV. The CDR3 is made up of 16 amino acids. V was shortened by 1 base and J by 5 bases, with 15 bases between the two germline ends. CDR3 nucleotide sequence: TGTGCCAGCAGCCAATTAGGGCAGGGTCGGGATCAGCCCCAGCATTTT. Its translation: CASSQLGQGRDQPQHF.

In DNA, the CDR3 is TGTGCCAGCAGTTACTCCCCGGGACAGGGAATCAGGGGAGCTTTCTTT. Its protein is CASSYSPGQGIRGAFF. The chain has TRBV6-2 or TRBV6-3 and TRBJ1-1; 9 bases align to TRBD1. Germline V gives CDR1 MNHEY, CDR2 SVGEGT. Trimming removed 0 bases from V and 10 bases from J; junction bases left unmatched: 12. This CDR3 region has 16 residues.